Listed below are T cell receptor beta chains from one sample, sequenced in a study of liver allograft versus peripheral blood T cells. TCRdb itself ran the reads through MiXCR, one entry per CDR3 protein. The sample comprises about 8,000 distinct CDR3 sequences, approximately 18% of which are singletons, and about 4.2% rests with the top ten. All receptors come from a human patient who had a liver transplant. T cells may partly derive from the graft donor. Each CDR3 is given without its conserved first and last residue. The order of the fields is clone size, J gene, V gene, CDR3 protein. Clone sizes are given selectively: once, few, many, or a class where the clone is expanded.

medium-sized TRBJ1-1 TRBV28 ASSAPDTANEAF
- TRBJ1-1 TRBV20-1 SAREGVGNTEAF
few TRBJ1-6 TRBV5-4 ASSLEGQGNSPLH
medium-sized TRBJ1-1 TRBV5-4 ASSPDRTLNTEAF
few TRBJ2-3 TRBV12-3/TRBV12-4 ASTYRGVTDTQY
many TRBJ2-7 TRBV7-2 ASSLRPGQGSEQY
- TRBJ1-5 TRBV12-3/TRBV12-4 ASRESNQPQH
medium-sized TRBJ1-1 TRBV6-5 ASRGLAGLVAF
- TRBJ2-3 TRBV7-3 ASRSGGTDTQY
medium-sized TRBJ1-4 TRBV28 ASRLGTGNPADEKLF
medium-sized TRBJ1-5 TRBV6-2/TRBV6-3 ASTEAGQPQH
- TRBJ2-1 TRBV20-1 SARRARGAPEQF
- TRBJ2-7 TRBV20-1 SVLQEVPYEQY
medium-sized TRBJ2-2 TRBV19 ASSILENTGELF
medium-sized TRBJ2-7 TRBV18 ASSPRISGSSYEQY
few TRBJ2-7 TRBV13 ASSVTSLHEQY
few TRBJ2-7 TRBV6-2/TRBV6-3 ASILLAGVGYEQY
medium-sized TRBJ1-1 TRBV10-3 ATFQGGTEAF
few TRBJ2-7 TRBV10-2 ASSPGLAMTYEQY
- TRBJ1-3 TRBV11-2 ASSPLRGEKNTIY
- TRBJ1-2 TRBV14 ASSQGAGDYGYT